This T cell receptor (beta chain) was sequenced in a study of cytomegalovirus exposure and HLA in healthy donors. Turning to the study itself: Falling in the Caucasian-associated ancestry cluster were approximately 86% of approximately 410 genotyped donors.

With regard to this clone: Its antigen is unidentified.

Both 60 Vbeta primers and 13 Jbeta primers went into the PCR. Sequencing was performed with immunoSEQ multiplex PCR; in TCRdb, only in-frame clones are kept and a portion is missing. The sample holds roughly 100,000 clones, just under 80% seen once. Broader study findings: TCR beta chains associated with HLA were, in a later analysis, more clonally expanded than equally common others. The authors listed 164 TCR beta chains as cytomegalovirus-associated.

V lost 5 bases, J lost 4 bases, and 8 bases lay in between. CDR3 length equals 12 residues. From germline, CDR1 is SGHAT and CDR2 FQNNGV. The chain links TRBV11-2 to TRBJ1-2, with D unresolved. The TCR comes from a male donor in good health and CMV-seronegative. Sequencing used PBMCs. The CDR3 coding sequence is TGTGCCAGCAGCCCCAGAACCTATGGCTACACCTTC. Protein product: CASSPRTYGYTF.